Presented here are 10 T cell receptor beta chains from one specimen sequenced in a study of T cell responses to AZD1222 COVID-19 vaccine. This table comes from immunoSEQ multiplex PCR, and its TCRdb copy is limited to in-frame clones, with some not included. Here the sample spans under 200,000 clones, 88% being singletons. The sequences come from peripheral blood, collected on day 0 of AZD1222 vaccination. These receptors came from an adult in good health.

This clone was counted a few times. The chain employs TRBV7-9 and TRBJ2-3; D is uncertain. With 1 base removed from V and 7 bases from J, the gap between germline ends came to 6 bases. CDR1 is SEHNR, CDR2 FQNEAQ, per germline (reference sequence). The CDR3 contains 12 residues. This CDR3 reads CASSLDFYTQYF. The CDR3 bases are TGTGCCAGCAGCTTAGACTTCTATACGCAGTATTTT.

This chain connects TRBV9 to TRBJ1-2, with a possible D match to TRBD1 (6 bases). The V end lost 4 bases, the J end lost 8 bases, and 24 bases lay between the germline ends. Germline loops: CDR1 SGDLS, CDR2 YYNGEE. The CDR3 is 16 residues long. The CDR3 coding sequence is TGTGCCAGCAGCCCCTTAGGGGGGGGCCCCGAGAGAGGCTACACCTTC. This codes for CASSPLGGGPERGYTF.

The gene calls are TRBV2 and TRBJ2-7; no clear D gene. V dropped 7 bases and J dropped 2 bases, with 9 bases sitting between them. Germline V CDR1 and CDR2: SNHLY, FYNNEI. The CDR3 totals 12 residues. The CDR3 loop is CASNQPPYEQYF. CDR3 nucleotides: TGTGCCAGCAATCAACCCCCCTACGAGCAGTACTTC.

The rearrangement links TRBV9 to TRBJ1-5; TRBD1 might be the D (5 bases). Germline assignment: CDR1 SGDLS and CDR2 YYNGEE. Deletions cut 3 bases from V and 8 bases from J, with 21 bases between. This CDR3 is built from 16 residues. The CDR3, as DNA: TGTGCCAGCAGCGCTTACTCCGGGACCCTGGGGGAGCCCCAGCATTTT. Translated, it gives CASSAYSGTLGEPQHF. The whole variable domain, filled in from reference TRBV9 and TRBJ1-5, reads DSGVTQTPKHLITATGQRVTLRCSPRSGDLSVYWYQQSLDQGLQFLIQYYNGEERAKGNILERFSAQQFPDLHSELNLSSLELGDSALYFCASSAYSGTLGEPQHFGDGTRLSIL.

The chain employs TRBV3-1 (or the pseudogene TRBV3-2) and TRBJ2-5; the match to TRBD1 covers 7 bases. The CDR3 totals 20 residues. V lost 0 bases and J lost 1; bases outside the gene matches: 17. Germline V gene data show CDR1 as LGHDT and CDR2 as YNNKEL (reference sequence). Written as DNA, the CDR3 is TGTGCCAGCAGCCAAGAGGGGCCGCGAGGGACAGAGATCTTCCAAGAGACCCAGTACTTC. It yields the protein CASSQEGPRGTEIFQETQYF.

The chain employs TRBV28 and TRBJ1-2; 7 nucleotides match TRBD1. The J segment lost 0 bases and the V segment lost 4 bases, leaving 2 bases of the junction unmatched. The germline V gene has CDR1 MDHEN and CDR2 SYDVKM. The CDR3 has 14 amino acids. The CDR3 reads CASSSGQANYGYTF. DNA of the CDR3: TGTGCCAGCAGTTCCGGACAGGCTAACTATGGCTACACCTTC.

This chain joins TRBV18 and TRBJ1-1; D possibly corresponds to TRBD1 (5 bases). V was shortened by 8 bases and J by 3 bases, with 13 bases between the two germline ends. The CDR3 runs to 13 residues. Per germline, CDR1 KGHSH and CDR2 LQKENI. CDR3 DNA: TGTGCCAGCAGCGACAGTCCAGACACTGAAGCTTTCTTT. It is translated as CASSDSPDTEAFF.

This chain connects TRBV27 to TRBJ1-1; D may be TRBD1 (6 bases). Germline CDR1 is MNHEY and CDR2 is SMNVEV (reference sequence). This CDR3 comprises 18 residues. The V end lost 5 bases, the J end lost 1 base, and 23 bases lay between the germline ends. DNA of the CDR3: TGTGCCAGCAGTCTCAACCGGGACACGCTGACCTCGAACACTGAAGCTTTCTTT. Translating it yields CASSLNRDTLTSNTEAFF.

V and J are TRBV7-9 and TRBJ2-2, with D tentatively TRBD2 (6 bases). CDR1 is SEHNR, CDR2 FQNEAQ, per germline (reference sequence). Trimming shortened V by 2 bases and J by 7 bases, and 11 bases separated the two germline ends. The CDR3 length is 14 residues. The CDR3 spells CASSLFGGNGELFF. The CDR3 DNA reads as TGTGCCAGCAGCTTATTTGGGGGGAACGGGGAGCTGTTTTTT.

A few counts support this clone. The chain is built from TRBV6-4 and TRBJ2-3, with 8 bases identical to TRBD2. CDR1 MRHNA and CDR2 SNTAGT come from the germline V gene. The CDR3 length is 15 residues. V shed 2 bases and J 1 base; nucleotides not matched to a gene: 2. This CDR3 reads CASSDQAGGTDTQYF. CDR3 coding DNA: TGTGCCAGCAGTGACCAAGCGGGGGGCACAGATACGCAGTATTTT.